The T cell receptor (beta chain) under discussion was sequenced for a study of cytomegalovirus exposure and HLA in healthy donors listed by TCRdb under 2017. A note on the overall study: In an earlier analysis of 587 of the donors, 276 Gb of sequence data and roughly 100 million unique TCR beta sequences from about 190 million T cells were reported. Around 300 gigabases of sequencing data and 80 million or so unique TCR sequences were included in an early release covering several hundred HLA-typed donors. Of the roughly 410 genotyped donors, roughly 80% were placed in the genetic ancestry cluster associated with self-reported Caucasian donors. The aim of the study was to test whether cataloging public T cell receptors could identify signatures of past pathogen exposure. The T cell repertoires of roughly 660 subjects were profiled by immunosequencing and related to cytomegalovirus serostatus. In addition to the first cohort of 650 to 750 subjects, a separate validation cohort of 120 different subjects was used. To predict cytomegalovirus infection status, the study combined high-throughput TCR immunosequencing, statistical association of individual TCRs with disease status, and machine learning. A later analysis re-examined previously published TCR beta repertoires from several hundred donors and added high-resolution HLA genotyping to investigate patterns of TCR occurrence. In the later analysis, no new phenotypic data were used to find candidate immune exposures; instead, reliance was placed on TCR beta sequences and their occurrence across donors. An earlier analysis of roughly 600 of the donors used high-throughput TCR beta sequencing to judge whether each TCR beta V gene segment behaved as functional or pseudogenic. Donor age, sex, ethnicity and CMV serostatus were compiled together with the repertoire data. Genome-wide SNP genotypes for about 60% of the 666 donors were used in a later genetic analysis, which treated that subset as a discovery cohort. All discovery cohort repertoires had been generated on a single sequencing platform. HLA typing included class I and class II loci at four-digit resolution. The number of typed donors differed by locus: about 629-640 for A, B, C, DRB1 and DQB1; 522 for DQA1; approximately 600 for DPA1; and 400 to 480 for DPB1. Roughly 5 DR-DQ haplotypes were treated as single units for association and clustering because of strong linkage in the cohort. Among 398 genotyped donors of the cohort, an average of around 240,000 unique TCR beta nucleotide sequences were sequenced per donor, roughly 20% of them non-productive.

The cohort consisted of fewer than 700 healthy bone marrow donors. At the time of sampling, all cohort members were nominally healthy, though unrecorded immune exposures were likely present. The donor tested CMV seropositive and was one of the 289 seropositive cohort members. Every donor gave a peripheral blood sample, and the peripheral blood mononuclear cells from that sample were used for TCR beta sequencing. Genomic DNA was extracted from the blood cell samples with the Qiagen DNeasy Blood Extraction Kit. Libraries were prepared through the immunoSEQ multiplex PCR assay. A mixture of 60 forward primers for TCR Vbeta segments and 13 reverse primers for TCR Jbeta segments was used in the multiplex PCR. A multiplex PCR assay on genomic DNA amplified the CDR3 region of rearranged TCR beta genes. Amplified TCR beta libraries were sequenced as 87-base-pair reads on the Illumina HiSeq System. The authors processed their data as follows. In a later analysis, tens of millions of unique TCR beta chains were counted across the approximately 640 repertoires, and roughly 11 million of these chains were shared by at least two donors. Raw reads were error-corrected and collapsed into unique sequences by a nearest-neighbor algorithm in which closely related sequences were merged to remove PCR and sequencing errors. To assign V, D and J gene segments, CDR3 sequences were aligned to IMGT reference sequences. For a sequence to be retained, at least a six-nucleotide match to both a V gene segment and a J gene segment was required. Rearrangements were classified as productive when the CDR3 lacked stop codons and remained in frame with V and J, and all other rearrangements were classified as non-productive. Following IMGT convention, CDR3 was defined as the stretch from the second conserved V-encoded cysteine to the conserved J-encoded phenylalanine. The earlier analysis of about 560 of the donors excluded any sequence lacking an unambiguous match to a single V gene segment. In an earlier analysis of about 590 of the donors, a V segment was called functional when productive rearrangements were above 56.7%, and segregating when the standard deviation between donors exceeded 5%. A statistical classification framework was developed to diagnose cytomegalovirus status using the catalog of TCR beta chain sequences. In a later analysis, V and J genes were assigned by comparing TCR nucleotide sequences against IMGT/GENE-DB human TR gene sequences. Using the TCRdist pipeline, a later analysis assigned CDR3 sequences along with most-parsimonious VDJ recombination scenarios. A later analysis defined each TCR beta chain by its CDR3 amino acid sequence plus V-gene family, and excluded reads lacking a unique V-gene family. In a later analysis, approximately 640 highly shared, low-generation-probability nucleotide sequences were removed to address suspected cross-contamination and a sequencing artifact. For each public chain, a later analysis derived a clonal expansion index from normalized ranks of inferred template counts within each repertoire. In a later analysis, generation probabilities were computed using a VDJ recombination model fitted to out-of-frame rearrangements, and the results were checked against IGoR. Hypergeometric tests were used in a later analysis to score TCR-TCR, TCR-HLA and TCR-CMV co-occurrence, with a repertoire-size bias correction applied to the TCR pairs. False discovery rates were estimated in a later analysis by permuting HLA or CMV assignments 20 times. In a later analysis, co-occurring TCRs were grouped using DBSCAN, with TCRdist sequence similarity added in when clustering inside HLA-allele-positive subsets. Repertoires with fewer than 30,000 or more than 120,000 public chains were left out of co-occurrence clustering, as were five repertoires with anomalous nucleotide sharing. Here the immuneACCESS table is served through TCRdb, limited to in-frame sequences with V and J called. Missing clones are a known gap in these copies; in checked studies unresolved V genes cover under half, and the rest lacks a known reason. V and J calls and clone size come straight from that table; D and trimming were deduced from the DNA. Counted in this sample were over 150,000 clones; around 63% of them appeared once. The top ten clonotypes cover around 4.5% of the sample.

About this clone itself: The antigen this receptor binds is unknown. Nothing much larger sits one base from this clone, and base qualities are not available.

General study outcomes and caveats: The authors suggested that the approach could potentially be generalized to other disease states and immunological phenotypes. In a later analysis, TCR association rates were found to vary across HLA loci, with the most associated TCRs seen for DRB1 alleles and the fewest for HLA-C alleles. In a later analysis, most CMV-associated TCR beta chains were found to appear HLA-restricted, with HLA associations seemingly driven largely by CMV exposure. Because counts were too low, about 18 rarely observed V segments, including chromosome 9 orphons, were excluded from the earlier analysis of a few hundred of the donors. A later genetic analysis reported fewer N-insertions in productive TCRs among donors in an Asian-associated ancestry cluster than the roughly 720-donor mean. The classifier was reported to diagnose cytomegalovirus status with high specificity and sensitivity in both the original and validation cohorts. Presence/absence analyses assumed roughly uniform sequencing depth across donors, an assumption that may not hold. Only TCR beta chains were sequenced in this cohort, and the absence of alpha or paired-chain data limited detectable features. In a later analysis, HLA-associated TCR beta chains were found to be more clonally expanded and to have lower generation probabilities than equally common non-associated chains. When HLA alleles, especially DR and DQ, strongly co-occurred, TCR associations were difficult to assign to individual alleles. Because HLA typing was unavailable for some donors at each locus, only the typed subset was used in association tests. Most TCR sequences were observed very rarely across donors, whereas some public TCRs were present in many individuals. According to a later analysis, parvovirus B19, influenza, CMV and Epstein-Barr virus appeared linked to several top co-occurrence clusters. Linkage disequilibrium might explain the correlated functional status among segregating V segments, but an unknown experimental factor could not be ruled out. In a later genetic analysis, a missense DCLRE1C variant was associated with V-gene and J-gene trimming of TCR beta chains, and the association was replicated in an independent cohort. At a false discovery rate of 0.05, a later analysis linked 15,000 to 20,000 TCR beta sequences to specific HLA alleles. The study gave a list of around 170 TCR beta chains associated with cytomegalovirus. In an earlier analysis of over 550 of the donors, most TCR beta V segments were observed in productive rearrangements about 87% or about 30% of the time, broadly matching IMGT annotations. A further reported finding was that TCR beta sequences accurately predicted the HLA-A and HLA-B alleles for most subjects in the first cohort. CMV serostatus was the only immune exposure information available for the cohort. A cluster of highly shared sequence variants was judged likely to be a technical artifact of the sequencing pipeline. In vitro tests confirmed that a few of the cytomegalovirus-associated TCR beta chains recognize cytomegalovirus antigens.

The sequence was collected from a woman aged 18-29 years in good health and CMV-seropositive. Input material: PBMCs.

In nucleotides, the sequence is TGTGCCAGCAGTTTGCTAGGGGACTTCGGCGAAAAACTGTTTTTT. Translated, this gives CASSLLGDFGEKLFF. This chain joins TRBV6-6 to TRBJ1-4, with a weak D call of TRBD1 (5 bases match). The CDR3 holds 15 amino acids from the cysteine to the phenylalanine. The only DNA kept is the CDR3, 45 bases in frame from the first base. V loses 4 bases, J loses 8 bases, and the germline ends lie 17 bases apart. The germline V gene (reference sequence) yields MNHNY for CDR1 and SVGAGI for CDR2.